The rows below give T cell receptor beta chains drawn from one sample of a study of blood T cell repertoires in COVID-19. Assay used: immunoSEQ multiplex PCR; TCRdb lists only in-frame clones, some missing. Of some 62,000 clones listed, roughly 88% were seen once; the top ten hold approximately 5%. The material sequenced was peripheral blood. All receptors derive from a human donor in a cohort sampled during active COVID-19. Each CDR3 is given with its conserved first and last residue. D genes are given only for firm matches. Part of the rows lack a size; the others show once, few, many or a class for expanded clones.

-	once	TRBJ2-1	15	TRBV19	TGTGCCAGTAGTACGGGGAACATAGGGAGGCGTGAGCAGTTCTTC	CASSTGNIGRREQFF
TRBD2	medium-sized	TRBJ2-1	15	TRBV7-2	TGTGCCAGCAGCTGGAGGCGGGAGGGCGTCTATGAGCAGTTCTTC	CASSWRREGVYEQFF
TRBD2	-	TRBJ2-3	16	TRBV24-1	TGTGCCACCAGTGATCCAGGACTAGCGGGCACAGATACGCAGTATTTT	CATSDPGLAGTDTQYF
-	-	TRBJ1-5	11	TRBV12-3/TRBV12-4	TGTGCCAGCAGTTCGAATCAGCCCCAGCATTTT	CASSSNQPQHF
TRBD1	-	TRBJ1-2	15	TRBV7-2	TGTGCCAGCAGCTCAGGGGACAGGCTTACCCGACTATACACCTTC	CASSSGDRLTRLYTF
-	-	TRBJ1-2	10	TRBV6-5	TGTGCCAGCAGGAGCTATGGCTACACCTTC	CASRSYGYTF
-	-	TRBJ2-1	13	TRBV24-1	TGTGCCACCAGTGATTTACGGTACAATGAGCAGTTCTTC	CATSDLRYNEQFF
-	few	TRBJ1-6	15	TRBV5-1	TGCGCCAGCAAGGCGCGGCAATTCGATAATTCACCCCTCCACTTT	CASKARQFDNSPLHF
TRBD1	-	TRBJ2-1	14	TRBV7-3	TGTGCCAGCAGCATAACAGGGGTTAGGGATGAGCAGTTCTTC	CASSITGVRDEQFF
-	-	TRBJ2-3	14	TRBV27	TGTGCCAGCATGAGGCGGGTCGGCACAGATACGCAGTATTTT	CASMRRVGTDTQYF
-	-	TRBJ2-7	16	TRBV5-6	TGTGCCAGCAGCCGGGGGGCTGGATTTGGCTCCTACGAGCAGTACTTC	CASSRGAGFGSYEQYF
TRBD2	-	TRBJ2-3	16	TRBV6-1	TGTGCCAGCAGTGATTATAGCGGGAGGGCCCCAGATACGCAGTATTTT	CASSDYSGRAPDTQYF
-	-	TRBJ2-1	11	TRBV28	TGTGCCAGCAGTTTGCTAAATGAGCAGTTCTTC	CASSLLNEQFF
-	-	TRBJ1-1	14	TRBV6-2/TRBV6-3	TGTGCCAGCAGTTACTTGGGGCGGAACACTGAAGCTTTCTTT	CASSYLGRNTEAFF
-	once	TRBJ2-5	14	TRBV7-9	TGTGCCAGCAGCACCAGGACTATACAAGAGACCCAGTACTTC	CASSTRTIQETQYF
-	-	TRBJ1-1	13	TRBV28	TGTGCCAGCAGTCTAAACACAGCATTCGGTGCTTTCTTT	CASSLNTAFGAFF
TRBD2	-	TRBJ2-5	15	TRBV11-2	TGTGCCAGCAGCTTAGACCCCGGGAGGGAGGAGACCCAGTACTTC	CASSLDPGREETQYF
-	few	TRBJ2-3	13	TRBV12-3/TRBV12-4	TGTGCCAGCAGTTTCGGGCAGGGGATAACGCAGTATTTT	CASSFGQGITQYF
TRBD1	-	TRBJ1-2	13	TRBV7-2	TGTGCCAGCAGCCCACAGGGGGCGACTGGCTACACCTTC	CASSPQGATGYTF
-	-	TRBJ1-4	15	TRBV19	TGTGCCAGTAGAGACCGGGGGGGAACTAATGAAAAACTGTTTTTT	CASRDRGGTNEKLFF
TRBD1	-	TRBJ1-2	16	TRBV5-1	TGCGCCAGCAGCTTGGACAGGACAGGGGGACCCTATGGCTACACCTTC	CASSLDRTGGPYGYTF
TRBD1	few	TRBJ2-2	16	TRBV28	TGTGCCAGCAGTTTACGAGACAGGGGGCAACCCGGGGAGCTGTTTTTT	CASSLRDRGQPGELFF
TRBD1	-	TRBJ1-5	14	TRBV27	TGTGCCAGCAGTCGACAGGGGGGGATTGGGCCCCAGCATTTT	CASSRQGGIGPQHF
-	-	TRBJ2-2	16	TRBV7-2	TGTGCCAGCAGCTTCAATCACATCAGGGTCACCGGGGAGCTGTTTTTT	CASSFNHIRVTGELFF
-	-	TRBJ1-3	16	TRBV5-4	TGTGCCAGCAGCTTTGGCGGGAAGAACTCTGGAAACACCATATATTTT	CASSFGGKNSGNTIYF
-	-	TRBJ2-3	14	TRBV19	TGTGCCAGTAGTATAATGAGCAGCGCAGATACGCAGTATTTT	CASSIMSSADTQYF
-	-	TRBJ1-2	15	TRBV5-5	TGTGCCAGCAGCTTGGGGGCAGCAACTAACTATGGCTACACCTTC	CASSLGAATNYGYTF
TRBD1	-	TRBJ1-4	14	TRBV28	TGTGCCAGCAGATACGGGACAGGATGGGAAAAACTGTTTTTT	CASRYGTGWEKLFF
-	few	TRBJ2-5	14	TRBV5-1	TGCGCCAGCAGCTTGACCTCCACGGGGGAGACCCAGTACTTC	CASSLTSTGETQYF
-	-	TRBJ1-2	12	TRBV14	TGTGCCAGCAGCCAAGACTGGAGGGGCTACACCTTC	CASSQDWRGYTF
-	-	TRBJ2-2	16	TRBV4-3	TGCGCCAGCAGCCAACAGGCGCAGGGGACGGCCGGGGAGCTGTTTTTT	CASSQQAQGTAGELFF
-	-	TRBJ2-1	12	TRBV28	TGTGCCAGCAGTTTCCGCGAGAGTGAGCAGTTCTTC	CASSFRESEQFF
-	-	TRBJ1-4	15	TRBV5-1	TGCGCCAGCAGTCCCACAGGGTCTGAACATGAAAAACTGTTTTTT	CASSPTGSEHEKLFF
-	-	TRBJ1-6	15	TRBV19	TGTGCCAGTAAGTGGACACTCAACTATAATTCACCCCTCCACTTT	CASKWTLNYNSPLHF
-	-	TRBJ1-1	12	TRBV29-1	TGCAGCTCCGAAAGGGGAGGGACTGAAGCTTTCTTT	CSSERGGTEAFF
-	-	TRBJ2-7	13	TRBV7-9	TGTGCCAGCAGCTCGCGGGGCAGGGTCGAGCAGTACTTC	CASSSRGRVEQYF
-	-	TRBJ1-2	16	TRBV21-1	TGTGCCAACCCCGGGACAGGGGACCTTGGGGGGTATGGCTACACCTTC	CANPGTGDLGGYGYTF
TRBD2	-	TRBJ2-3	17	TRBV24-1	TGTGCCACCAGTGACCCCGGGACTAGCGGACACACAGATACGCAGTATTTT	CATSDPGTSGHTDTQYF
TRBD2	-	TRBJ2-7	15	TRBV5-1	TGCGCCAGCAGCTTGCGACTAGCGGGTTCCTACGAGCAGTACTTC	CASSLRLAGSYEQYF
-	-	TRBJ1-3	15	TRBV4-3	TGCGCCAGCAGCCAGGGTGGGAGTCAGACTAACACCATATATTTT	CASSQGGSQTNTIYF